The clone carrying this T cell receptor beta chain appeared once. Antigen unknown. The sample belongs to a study of vaccination effects on CD4 cells after COVID-19. Whole-study context: Each participant received a vaccine that was either BNT162b2 or mRNA-1273, given as two doses. Study-wide results and limits: At late timepoints after vaccination, vaccine- and infection-induced clones shrank markedly. Limitations: small convalescent group and missing early post-infection timepoints.

Method: immunoSEQ multiplex PCR; TCRdb's copy keeps in-frame clones and lacks some. The data hold 70,000 or so clones, with about four fifths observed a single time. Antigen-specific CD4+ T cells were expanded with viral peptide pools in the ViraFEST assay before sequencing. The authors isolated CD4+ T cells after 10 days of culture. None of the vaccinated had previously contracted SARS-CoV-2, and their nucleocapsid antibodies tested negative. Peptides at about 9.9 ug/ml and IL-2 at approximately 9.1 IU/ml were added to two million PBMC per well. CDR3 length: 17 amino acids. The J segment lost 9 bases and the V segment lost 1 base, leaving 12 bases of the junction unmatched. Germline-derived CDR1 and CDR2 are MGHRA and YSYEKL.

The V and J genes are TRBV4-1 and TRBJ2-1; 10 bases are shared with TRBD2. The sequence was obtained from a human donor who received a COVID-19 vaccine. Sequencing used CD4+ T cells from PBMCs cultured with SARS-CoV-2 spike peptides, obtained before COVID-19 vaccination. The CDR3 region has the DNA TGCGCCAGCAGCCAAGCCCGGTGGCTAGCGGGGGACGGTGAGCAGTTCTTC. Its protein is CASSQARWLAGDGEQFF.